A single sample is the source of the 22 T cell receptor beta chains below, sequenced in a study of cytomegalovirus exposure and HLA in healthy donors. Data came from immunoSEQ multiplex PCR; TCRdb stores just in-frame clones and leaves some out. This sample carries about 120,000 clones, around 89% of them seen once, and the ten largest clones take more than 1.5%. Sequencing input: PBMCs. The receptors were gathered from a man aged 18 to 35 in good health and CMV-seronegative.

DNA for the CDR3: TGTGCCAGCAGTTTAATCGGACTAGCGGCCTCCTACAATGAGCAGTTCTTC. Protein: CASSLIGLAASYNEQFF. The chain employs TRBV27 and TRBJ2-1; 10 bases are shared with TRBD2. CDR3 length equals 17 residues. CDR1 MNHEY and CDR2 SMNVEV come from the germline V gene (reference sequence). The J segment lost 0 bases and the V segment lost 2 bases, leaving 4 bases of the junction unmatched.

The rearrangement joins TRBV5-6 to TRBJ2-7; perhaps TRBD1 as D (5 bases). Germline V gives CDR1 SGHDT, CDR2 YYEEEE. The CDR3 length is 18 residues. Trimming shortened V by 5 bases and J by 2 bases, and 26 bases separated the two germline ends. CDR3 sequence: CASRWNRGTGSSPYEQYF. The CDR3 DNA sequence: TGTGCCAGCAGGTGGAATAGGGGAACAGGTTCCTCCCCCTACGAGCAGTACTTC.

In DNA, the CDR3 is TGCGCCAGCAGCTTACTAGCGGGGGGAGAAGTATACAATGAGCAGTTCTTC. Translating it yields CASSLLAGGEVYNEQFF. This rearrangement joins TRBV5-1 to TRBJ2-1; 12 nucleotides line up with TRBD2. This CDR3 is 17 amino acids long. V lost 2 bases, J lost 4 bases, and 7 bases stayed unmatched. In germline, CDR1 is SGHRS, CDR2 YFSETQ.

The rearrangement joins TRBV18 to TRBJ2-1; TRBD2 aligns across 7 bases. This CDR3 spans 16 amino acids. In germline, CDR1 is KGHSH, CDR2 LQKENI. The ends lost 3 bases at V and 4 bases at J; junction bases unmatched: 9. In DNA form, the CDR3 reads TGTGCCAGCTCACCCTATACCGGGACTACATACAATGAGCAGTTCTTC. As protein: CASSPYTGTTYNEQFF.

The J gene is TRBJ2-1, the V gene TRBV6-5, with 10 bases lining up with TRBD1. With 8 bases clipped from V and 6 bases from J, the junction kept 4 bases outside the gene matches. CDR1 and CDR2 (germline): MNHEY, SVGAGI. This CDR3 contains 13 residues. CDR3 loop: CASGTGVFNEQFF. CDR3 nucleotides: TGTGCCAGCGGGACAGGGGTTTTCAATGAGCAGTTCTTC.

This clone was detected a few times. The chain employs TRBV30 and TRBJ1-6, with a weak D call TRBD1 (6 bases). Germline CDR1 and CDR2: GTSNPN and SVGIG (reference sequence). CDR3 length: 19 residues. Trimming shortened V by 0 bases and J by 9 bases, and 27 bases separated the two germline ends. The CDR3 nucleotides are TGTGCCTGGAGTGTTTTAACCGTTCCAGGGGATGTTTTGAGTTCACCCCTCCACTTT. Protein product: CAWSVLTVPGDVLSSPLHF.

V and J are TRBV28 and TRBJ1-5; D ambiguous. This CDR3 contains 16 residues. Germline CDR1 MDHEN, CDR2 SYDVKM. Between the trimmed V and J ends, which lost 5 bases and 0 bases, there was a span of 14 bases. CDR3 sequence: CASSLSQVYSNQPQHF. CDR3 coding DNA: TGTGCCAGCAGTCTGAGCCAAGTTTATAGCAATCAGCCCCAGCATTTT.

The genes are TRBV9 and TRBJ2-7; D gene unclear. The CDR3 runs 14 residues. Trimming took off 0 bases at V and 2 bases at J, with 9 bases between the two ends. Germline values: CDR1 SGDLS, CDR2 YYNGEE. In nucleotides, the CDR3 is TGTGCCAGCAGCGTAGAGCCAGGTACCTACGAGCAGTACTTC. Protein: CASSVEPGTYEQYF.

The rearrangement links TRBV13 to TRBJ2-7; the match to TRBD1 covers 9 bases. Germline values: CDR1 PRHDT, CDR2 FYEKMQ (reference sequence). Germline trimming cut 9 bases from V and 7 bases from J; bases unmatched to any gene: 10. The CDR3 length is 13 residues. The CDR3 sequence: CASLAQGAGEQYF. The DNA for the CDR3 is TGTGCCAGTCTAGCACAGGGGGCGGGAGAGCAGTACTTC.

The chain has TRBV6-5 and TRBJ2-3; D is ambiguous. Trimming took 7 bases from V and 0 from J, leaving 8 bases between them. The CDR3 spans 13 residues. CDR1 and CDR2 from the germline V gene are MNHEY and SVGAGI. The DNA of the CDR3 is TGTGCCAGCACCGACGGGAGCACAGATACGCAGTATTTT. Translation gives CASTDGSTDTQYF.

The CDR3 spells CASSLSVRREETQYF. Written as DNA, the CDR3 is TGCGCCAGCAGCTTGTCCGTCCGCAGGGAAGAGACCCAGTACTTC. The V call is TRBV5-1, the J call TRBJ2-5; maybe TRBD1 (5 bases). Per the germline V gene, CDR1 is SGHRS and CDR2 is YFSETQ. Trimming pared 1 base from V and 3 bases from J, leaving 13 bases between. The CDR3 is made up of 15 amino acids.

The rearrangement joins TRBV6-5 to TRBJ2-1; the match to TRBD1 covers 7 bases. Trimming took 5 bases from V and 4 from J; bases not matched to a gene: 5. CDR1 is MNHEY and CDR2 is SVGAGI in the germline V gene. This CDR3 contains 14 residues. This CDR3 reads CASSRDRTYNEQFF. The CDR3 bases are TGTGCCAGCAGTCGGGACAGAACGTACAATGAGCAGTTCTTC.

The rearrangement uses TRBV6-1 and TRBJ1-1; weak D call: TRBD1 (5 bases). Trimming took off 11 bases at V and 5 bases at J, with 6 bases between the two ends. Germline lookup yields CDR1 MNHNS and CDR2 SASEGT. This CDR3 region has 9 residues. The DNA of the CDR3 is TGTGCCGGGGGGACTGAAGCTTTCTTT. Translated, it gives CAGGTEAFF.

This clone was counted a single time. DNA of the CDR3: TGTGCCAGCAGTGGTACGGGACTGAGGAGGACTGAAGCTTTCTTT. Protein: CASSGTGLRRTEAFF. The chain employs TRBV6-5 and TRBJ1-1; D perhaps matches TRBD1 (5 bases). The CDR3 covers 15 residues. Trimming shortened V by 5 bases and J by 5 bases, and 18 bases separated the two germline ends. Per germline, CDR1 MNHEY and CDR2 SVGAGI.

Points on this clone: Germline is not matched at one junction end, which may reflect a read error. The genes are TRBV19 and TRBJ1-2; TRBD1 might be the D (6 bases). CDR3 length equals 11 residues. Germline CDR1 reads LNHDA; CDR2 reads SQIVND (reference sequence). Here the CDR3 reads CASSIGTVLFF. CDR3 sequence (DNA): TGTGCCAGTAGTATAGGGACAGTTCTTTTCTTC.

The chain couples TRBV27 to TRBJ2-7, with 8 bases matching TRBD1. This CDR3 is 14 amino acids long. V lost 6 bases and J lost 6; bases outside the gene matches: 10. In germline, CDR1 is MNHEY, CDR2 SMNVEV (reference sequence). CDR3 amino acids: CASSLDRAALEQYF. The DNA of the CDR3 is TGTGCCAGCAGCTTGGACAGGGCGGCGCTCGAGCAGTACTTC.

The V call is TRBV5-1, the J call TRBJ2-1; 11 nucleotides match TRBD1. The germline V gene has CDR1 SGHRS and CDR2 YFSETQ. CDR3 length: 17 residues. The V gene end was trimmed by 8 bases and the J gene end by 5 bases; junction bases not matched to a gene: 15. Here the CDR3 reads CASHTTSGTGGNNEQFF. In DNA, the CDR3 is TGCGCCAGTCACACAACCTCCGGGACAGGGGGGAACAATGAGCAGTTCTTC.

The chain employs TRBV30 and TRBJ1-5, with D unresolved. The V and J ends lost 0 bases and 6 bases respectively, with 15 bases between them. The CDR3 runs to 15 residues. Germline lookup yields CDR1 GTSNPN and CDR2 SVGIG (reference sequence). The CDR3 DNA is TGTGCCTGGAGTGTAGCGGGGAGGTTAGGTCAGCCCCAGCATTTT. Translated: CAWSVAGRLGQPQHF. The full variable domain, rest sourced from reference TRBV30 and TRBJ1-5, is SQTIHQWPATLVQPVGSPLSLECTVEGTSNPNLYWYRQAAGRGLQLLFYSVGIGQISSEVPQNLSASRPQDRQFILSSKKLLLSDSGFYLCAWSVAGRLGQPQHFGDGTRLSIL.

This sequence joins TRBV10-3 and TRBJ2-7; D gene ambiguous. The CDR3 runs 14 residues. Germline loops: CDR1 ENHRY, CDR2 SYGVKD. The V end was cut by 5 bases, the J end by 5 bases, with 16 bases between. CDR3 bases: TGTGCCATCAGTCCTCGGAGCGAAAACAACGAGCAGTACTTC. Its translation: CAISPRSENNEQYF.

The CDR3 sequence: CAIREIGAGSPENYGYTF. Here the CDR3 DNA reads TGTGCCATCAGGGAGATTGGGGCAGGGTCCCCAGAGAACTATGGCTACACCTTC. The chain employs TRBV10-3 and TRBJ1-2; D might be TRBD1 (5 bases). Germline-derived CDR1 and CDR2 are ENHRY and SYGVKD. The CDR3 length is 18 residues. The V end lost 6 bases, the J end lost 2 bases, and 25 bases lay between the germline ends.

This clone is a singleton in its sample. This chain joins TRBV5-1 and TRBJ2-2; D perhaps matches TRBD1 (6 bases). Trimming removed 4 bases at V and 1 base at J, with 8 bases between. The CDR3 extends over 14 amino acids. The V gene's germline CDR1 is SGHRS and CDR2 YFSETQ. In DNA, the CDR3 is TGCGCCAGCAGCGGGACAATGAACACCGGGGAGCTGTTTTTT. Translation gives CASSGTMNTGELFF.

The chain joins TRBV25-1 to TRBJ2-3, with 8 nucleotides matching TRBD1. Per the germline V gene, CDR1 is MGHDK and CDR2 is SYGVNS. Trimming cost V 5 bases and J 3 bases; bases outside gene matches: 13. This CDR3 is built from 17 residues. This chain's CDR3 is CASSPLGVTGGTDTQYF. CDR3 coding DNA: TGTGCCAGCAGTCCTCTGGGCGTAACAGGGGGTACAGATACGCAGTATTTT.